The present entry profiles one T cell receptor (beta chain) with its context. The data were obtained in a study of resident and recirculating memory T cells in vitiligo. The table came from immunoSEQ multiplex PCR; TCRdb's copy has only in-frame clones and leaves some out. This sample has 70,000 or so clones, with 91% found just once. This CDR3 is 18 amino acids long. The junction had 8 bases not matched to a gene; V was cut back by 2 bases and J by 0 bases. From germline, CDR1 is MNHEY and CDR2 SMNVEV (reference sequence). Patients had to be free of confetti depigmentation, indicating active vitiligo.

The chain links TRBV27 to TRBJ2-1, with 9 bases matching TRBD2. The receptor comes from a male donor with vitiligo. Material: blood. CDR3 sequence: CASSLQTSGGNSYNEQFF. The CDR3 DNA reads as TGTGCCAGCAGTTTACAGACGAGCGGGGGGAACTCCTACAATGAGCAGTTCTTC.